The 28 T cell receptor beta chains presented below share a single source sample, sequenced in a study of blood T cell repertoires in COVID-19. TCRdb keeps only in-frame clones here, not all; method: immunoSEQ multiplex PCR. The sample holds 200,000 or so clones, 80% to 85% seen once. Input material: PBMCs or T cells enriched from blood (not recorded which). These receptors were collected from a man between 35 and 55 years old who had recovered from COVID-19.

The chain couples TRBV9 to TRBJ2-3; a possible D gene is TRBD2 (6 bases). Germline CDR1 is SGDLS and CDR2 is YYNGEE. Trimming removed 2 bases at V and 5 bases at J, with 15 bases between. This CDR3 has 15 amino acids. The CDR3 DNA reads as TGTGCCAGCAGCGTGGGGACCCCAGCGGGAGATACGCAGTATTTT. Its translation is CASSVGTPAGDTQYF. Supplemented by reference TRBV9 and TRBJ2-3, the full variable domain reads DSGVTQTPKHLITATGQRVTLRCSPRSGDLSVYWYQQSLDQGLQFLIQYYNGEERAKGNILERFSAQQFPDLHSELNLSSLELGDSALYFCASSVGTPAGDTQYFGPGTRLTVL.

The chain is built from TRBV4-2 and TRBJ2-5; 10 nucleotides match TRBD2. V dropped 0 bases and J dropped 4; count of bases not matched to a gene: 5. The CDR3 extends over 16 amino acids. Germline V gene sequence: CDR1 LGHNA, CDR2 YNFKEQ. CDR3 sequence (DNA): TGTGCCAGCAGCCAAGATCCCAGCGGGGGGGCAGAGACCCAGTACTTC. As protein: CASSQDPSGGAETQYF.

Ten or more counts support this clone. The rearrangement links TRBV19 to TRBJ1-5, with TRBD1 matching over 7 bases. With 4 bases clipped from V and 4 bases from J, the junction kept 4 bases outside the gene matches. Germline CDR1 and CDR2: LNHDA and SQIVND (reference sequence). The CDR3 is made up of 14 amino acids. Here the CDR3 reads CASSNQQGNQPQHF. CDR3 DNA: TGTGCCAGTAGTAATCAACAGGGGAATCAGCCCCAGCATTTT.

The V gene is TRBV7-3, the J gene TRBJ2-2; TRBD2 aligns across 7 bases. CDR3 size: 15 residues. Germline V gene lookup returns CDR1 SGHTA and CDR2 FQGTGA. The V segment lost 4 bases and the J segment 5 bases; nucleotides outside the gene matches: 7. CDR3 sequence (DNA): TGTGCCAGCAGCTCGGGAGGCGGGATGACCGGGGAGCTGTTTTTT. Its translation is CASSSGGGMTGELFF.

The chain has TRBV5-1 and TRBJ1-5; no clear D. Germline loops: CDR1 SGHRS, CDR2 YFSETQ. Trimming shortened V by 1 base and J by 6 bases, and 14 bases separated the two germline ends. The CDR3 contains 15 residues. This chain's CDR3 is CASSLWSGLGQPQHF. CDR3 nucleotides: TGCGCCAGCAGCTTGTGGTCGGGGTTGGGTCAGCCCCAGCATTTT.

CDR3 in amino acids: CASSYFTGLSGNTIYF. The CDR3 nucleotides are TGTGCCAGCAGCTACTTCACGGGACTCTCTGGAAACACCATATATTTT. The chain couples TRBV7-9 to TRBJ1-3, with TRBD1 as a possible D gene (5 bases). This CDR3 spans 16 amino acids. The germline V gene has CDR1 SEHNR and CDR2 FQNEAQ (reference sequence). Trimming removed 4 bases at V and 0 bases at J, with 13 bases between.

CDR3 region: CASSLMTDYGYTF. CDR3 sequence (DNA): TGTGCCAGCAGCTTAATGACTGACTATGGCTACACCTTC. This chain links TRBV6-5 with TRBJ1-2; D gene uncertain. V was cut by 6 bases and J by 3 bases, with 11 bases left in between. This CDR3 has 13 amino acids. Looked up from germline, CDR1 is MNHEY and CDR2 is SVGAGI.

This sequence joins TRBV5-5 and TRBJ1-2, with 7 bases identical to TRBD1. The ends lost 5 bases at V and 1 base at J; junction bases unmatched: 8. Germline V gene sequence: CDR1 SGHKS, CDR2 YYEKEE (reference sequence). The CDR3 has 15 residues. CDR3 DNA sequence: TGTGCCAGCAGTCTTACAAGGGGGCTTAACTATGGCTACACCTTC. Translating it yields CASSLTRGLNYGYTF.

The rearrangement joins TRBV29-1 to TRBJ2-2; the D gene is possibly TRBD1 (6 bases). V was pared by 4 bases and J by 0 bases, with 9 bases between. The CDR3 length is 14 residues. Germline V gives CDR1 SQVTM, CDR2 ANQGSEA. This CDR3 reads CSVGGLANTGELFF. CDR3 nucleotide sequence: TGCAGCGTTGGGGGGCTAGCGAACACCGGGGAGCTGTTTTTT.

The J gene is TRBJ2-7, the V gene TRBV18; unclear D gene. Between the trimmed V and J ends, which lost 3 bases and 4 bases, there was a span of 7 bases. This CDR3 region has 12 residues. In germline, CDR1 is KGHSH, CDR2 LQKENI. In DNA, the CDR3 is TGTGCCAGCTCACCGACCGGGTACGAGCAGTACTTC. Translated: CASSPTGYEQYF.

The chain links TRBV5-6 to TRBJ1-4; 7 bases align to TRBD1. CDR3 length: 14 residues. The germline V gene encodes CDR1 SGHDT and CDR2 YYEEEE. V was clipped by 1 base and J by 5 bases; unmatched bases: 2. The CDR3 coding sequence is TGTGCCAGCAGCTTGAAGACAGGGAATGAAAAACTGTTTTTT. This encodes CASSLKTGNEKLFF. The whole variable domain, filled in from reference TRBV5-6 and TRBJ1-4, reads DAGVTQSPTHLIKTRGQQVTLRCSPKSGHDTVSWYQQALGQGPQFIFQYYEEEERQRGNFPDRFSGHQFPNYSSELNVNALLLGDSALYLCASSLKTGNEKLFFGSGTQLSVL.

The chain uses TRBV5-6 and TRBJ2-7; maybe TRBD2 (5 bases). Germline V gene data show CDR1 as SGHDT and CDR2 as YYEEEE. V was cut by 6 bases and J by 2 bases, with 15 bases left in between. This CDR3 has 14 amino acids. The CDR3 DNA is TGTGCCAGCACCAAGTCCGGGCGGGCCTACGAGCAGTACTTC. The encoded protein is CASTKSGRAYEQYF.

Concerning this clone: The sample contains more than one DNA sequence encoding this CDR3. The chain combines TRBV6-5 with TRBJ1-1; D gene uncertain. The CDR3 spans 14 residues. The germline V gene has CDR1 MNHEY and CDR2 SVGAGI. V was clipped by 0 bases and J by 5 bases, with 10 bases between them. The CDR3: CASSYSSRRTEAFF. DNA of the CDR3: TGTGCCAGCAGTTACTCGAGTCGAAGAACTGAAGCTTTCTTT.

This chain uses TRBV19 with TRBJ1-2; D is perhaps TRBD1 (5 bases). CDR1 LNHDA and CDR2 SQIVND come from the germline V gene (reference sequence). Trimming took 7 bases from V and 1 from J, leaving 13 bases between them. CDR3 length equals 14 residues. The CDR3 region has the DNA TGTGCCAGTATCGACAGTTCCTTTAACTATGGCTACACCTTC. Amino acids: CASIDSSFNYGYTF.

This chain's CDR3 is CASSQDRDRGLLNEQFF. The CDR3 coding sequence is TGCGCCAGCAGCCAAGATCGCGACAGGGGGTTGTTGAATGAGCAGTTCTTC. This chain links TRBV4-1 with TRBJ2-1, with 9 bases that match TRBD1. Unmatched junction bases numbered 10, after V lost 0 bases and J lost 7 bases. Germline CDR1 MGHRA, CDR2 YSYEKL. CDR3 length equals 17 residues.

This rearrangement joins TRBV19 to TRBJ1-3; 9 positions match TRBD1. Germline V lookup: CDR1 LNHDA, CDR2 SQIVND (reference sequence). V shed 5 bases, J shed 1 base, and the junction held 9 bases outside the gene matches. CDR3 length: 17 amino acids. Here the CDR3 DNA reads TGTGCCAGTAGTCCAACCGGGACAGGGCGATCTGGAAACACCATATATTTT. This gives the protein CASSPTGTGRSGNTIYF. The whole variable domain, remainder taken from reference TRBV19 and TRBJ1-3, is DGGITQSPKYLFRKEGQNVTLSCEQNLNHDAMYWYRQDPGQGLRLIYYSQIVNDFQKGDIAEGYSVSREKKESFPLTVTSAQKNPTAFYLCASSPTGTGRSGNTIYFGEGSWLTVV.

V and J are TRBV29-1 and TRBJ1-3, with D tentatively TRBD1 (6 bases). The CDR3 spans 13 residues. Germline lookup yields CDR1 SQVTM and CDR2 ANQGSEA. Trimming took off 4 bases at V and 3 bases at J, with 10 bases between the two ends. Here the CDR3 reads CSVVGGLGNTIYF. In DNA, the CDR3 is TGCAGCGTTGTTGGGGGCCTTGGAAACACCATATATTTT. The entire variable domain, with the rest obtained from reference TRBV29-1 and TRBJ1-3, is as follows: SAVISQKPSRDICQRGTSLTIQCQVDSQVTMMFWYRQQPGQSLTLIATANQGSEATYESGFVIDKFPISRPNLTFSTLTVSNMSPEDSSIYLCSVVGGLGNTIYFGEGSWLTVV.

V usage is TRBV6-2 or TRBV6-3 and J usage is TRBJ1-5, with D possibly being TRBD1 (5 bases). Trimming removed 2 bases from V and 2 bases from J, with 22 bases in between. Germline V gene sequence: CDR1 MNHEY, CDR2 SVGEGT. CDR3 length: 19 amino acids. CDR3 in DNA: TGTGCCAGCAGTTACAGAGCAGGGTCCGGCTCGATCGGCAATCAGCCCCAGCATTTT. It yields the protein CASSYRAGSGSIGNQPQHF.

This rearrangement joins TRBV9 to TRBJ1-5; D remains unclear. The V end lost 1 base, the J end lost 0 bases, and 11 bases lay between the germline ends. The length of the CDR3 is 16 residues. The germline V gene encodes CDR1 SGDLS and CDR2 YYNGEE. The CDR3 reads CASSVFDSVSNQPQHF. DNA for the CDR3: TGTGCCAGCAGCGTATTTGACTCGGTTAGCAATCAGCCCCAGCATTTT.

The chain links TRBV5-1 to TRBJ1-6; D is undetermined. V dropped 0 bases and J dropped 8 bases, with 9 bases sitting between them. Germline values: CDR1 SGHRS, CDR2 YFSETQ. The CDR3 covers 14 residues. CDR3 amino acids: CASSLAGSDSPLHF. The CDR3 coding sequence is TGCGCCAGCAGCTTGGCCGGCAGCGATTCACCCCTCCACTTT.

The V and J genes are TRBV19 and TRBJ2-5; D may be TRBD2 (5 bases). The CDR3 has 15 amino acids. V was clipped by 0 bases and J by 7 bases, with 15 bases between them. CDR1 is LNHDA and CDR2 is SQIVND in the germline V gene (reference sequence). DNA of the CDR3: TGTGCCAGTAGTATAGATCTAGCCAGGAGCGGGACCCAGTACTTC. As protein: CASSIDLARSGTQYF.

The chain combines TRBV4-1 with TRBJ1-1; D is unclear. V was cut by 1 base and J by 0 bases, with 3 bases left in between. This CDR3 comprises 13 residues. CDR1 and CDR2 from the germline V gene are MGHRA and YSYEKL. The CDR3 coding sequence is TGCGCCAGCAGCCAAGTCATGAACACTGAAGCTTTCTTT. Residues: CASSQVMNTEAFF.

This chain connects TRBV16 to TRBJ1-5; no reliable D call. The V gene's germline CDR1 is KGHSY and CDR2 FQNENV. The V end was cut by 1 base, the J end by 7 bases, with 8 bases between. The CDR3 length is 13 residues. The CDR3 reads CASSQYTVQPQHF. DNA of the CDR3: TGTGCCAGCAGCCAATATACGGTCCAGCCCCAGCATTTT.

CDR3 DNA: TGCGCCAGCAGCTTGGCGGTCGACTATGGCTACACCTTC. Protein sequence: CASSLAVDYGYTF. This rearrangement joins TRBV5-1 to TRBJ1-2; D is undetermined. Trimming pared 0 bases from V and 3 bases from J, leaving 6 bases between. In germline, CDR1 is SGHRS, CDR2 YFSETQ. This CDR3 is 13 amino acids long.

The J gene is TRBJ1-1, the V gene TRBV7-2, with D unclear. V lost 0 bases to trimming and J lost 6 bases, with 11 bases between them. This CDR3 is 14 amino acids long. The germline gives CDR1 SGHTA, CDR2 FQGNSA. CDR3 sequence: CASSLAVAPSEAFF. The CDR3 region has the DNA TGTGCCAGCAGCTTAGCGGTGGCCCCTTCTGAAGCTTTCTTT.

The J gene is TRBJ2-3, the V gene TRBV5-1; D perhaps matches TRBD1 (6 bases). The CDR3 has 17 residues. The ends were cut back, 6 bases at V and 3 bases at J, with 23 bases in the middle. From germline, CDR1 is SGHRS and CDR2 YFSETQ. CDR3: CASKKETGSIGTDTQYF. CDR3 DNA: TGCGCCAGCAAAAAAGAGACAGGCTCGATAGGGACAGATACGCAGTATTTT.

This chain connects TRBV29-1 to TRBJ1-1; 9 positions agree with TRBD1. Germline assignment: CDR1 SQVTM and CDR2 ANQGSEA. Trimming took 4 bases from V and 10 from J; bases not matched to a gene: 13. The CDR3 loop spans 14 amino acids. This CDR3 is CSVAGTGRRSGAFF. CDR3 bases: TGCAGCGTTGCCGGGACAGGGAGAAGGTCGGGAGCTTTCTTT.

The rearrangement uses TRBV6-5 and TRBJ1-5; 8 bases are shared with TRBD1. Germline CDR1 MNHEY, CDR2 SVGAGI. The CDR3 loop spans 13 amino acids. Trimming cost V 6 bases and J 5 bases; bases outside gene matches: 3. CDR3 region: CASRTGADQPQHF. The DNA of the CDR3 is TGTGCCAGCAGGACAGGGGCGGATCAGCCCCAGCATTTT.